What follows are 27 T cell receptor beta chains derived from one specimen sequenced in a study of blood T cell repertoires in COVID-19. Sequencing used immunoSEQ multiplex PCR; TCRdb keeps in-frame clones, though not all of them. The sample consists of fewer than 200,000 clones, more than 70% of them appearing once. Sequenced sample: PBMCs or T cells enriched from blood (not recorded which). The receptors originated from a woman between 50 and 59 years old in a cohort exposed to, infected with or recovered from COVID-19 (not recorded which).

This chain connects TRBV12-3 or TRBV12-4 to TRBJ2-7; D is ambiguous. V lost 4 bases to trimming and J lost 6 bases, with 13 bases between them. The CDR3 has 13 amino acids. CDR3 bases: TGTGCCAGCAGTTCGAGTCCCACTTTCGAGCAGTACTTC. Its protein is CASSSSPTFEQYF.

This rearrangement joins TRBV28 to TRBJ2-4; D may be TRBD2 (5 bases). The CDR3 loop spans 14 amino acids. Germline assignment: CDR1 MDHEN and CDR2 SYDVKM. Trimming took off 4 bases at V and 5 bases at J, with 12 bases between the two ends. CDR3 sequence reads: CASSSRFGENIQYF. CDR3 in DNA: TGTGCCAGCAGTTCCCGATTCGGGGAAAACATTCAGTACTTC.

The CDR3 DNA reads TGTGCCAGCAGACCCCGAGCCTCCTACGAGCAGTACTTC. Translation: CASRPRASYEQYF. V is TRBV6-5 and J is TRBJ2-7, with D unresolved. The CDR3 is made up of 13 amino acids. Germline V gene lookup returns CDR1 MNHEY and CDR2 SVGAGI. V was cut by 6 bases and J by 0 bases, with 9 bases left in between.

This sequence joins TRBV5-8 and TRBJ1-1; 9 nucleotides match TRBD1. Germline V lookup: CDR1 SGHTS, CDR2 YDEGEE. The CDR3 extends over 14 amino acids. V lost 3 bases to trimming and J lost 10 bases; unmatched junction nucleotides: 10. As DNA, the CDR3 is TGTGCCAGCAGCTATACAGGGGGCCTCTTCCGAGCTTTCTTT. Translating gives CASSYTGGLFRAFF.

Regarding this clone: Different DNA sequences within this sample yield the same CDR3. The genes are TRBV11-2 and TRBJ2-7; D is unresolved. Looked up from germline, CDR1 is SGHAT and CDR2 is FQNNGV. The V end was cut by 1 base, the J end by 1 base, with 2 bases between. The CDR3 has 12 amino acids. CDR3 amino acids: CASSLASYEQYF. In DNA form, the CDR3 reads TGTGCCAGCAGCTTAGCATCCTACGAGCAGTACTTC. Supplemented by reference TRBV11-2 and TRBJ2-7, the full variable domain reads EAGVAQSPRYKIIEKRQSVAFWCNPISGHATLYWYQQILGQGPKLLIQFQNNGVVDDSQLPKDRFSAERLKGVDSTLKIQPAKLEDSAVYLCASSLASYEQYFGPGTRLTVT.

This chain uses TRBV6-1 with TRBJ1-2, with 12 bases aligning to TRBD1. CDR3 length: 17 amino acids. V trimming: 0 bases; J trimming: 4 bases; junction bases outside the gene matches: 6. Germline V lookup: CDR1 MNHNS, CDR2 SASEGT. CDR3 protein: CASSEAPGQGASYGYTF. CDR3 DNA sequence: TGTGCCAGCAGTGAAGCCCCGGGACAGGGGGCGTCCTATGGCTACACCTTC.

The chain recombines TRBV6-2 or TRBV6-3 with TRBJ2-7; D is undetermined. The germline CDR1 and CDR2 sequences are MNHEY and SVGEGT. The V end lost 0 bases, the J end lost 6 bases, and 24 bases lay between the germline ends. The CDR3 is 18 residues long. CDR3 loop: CASSYSKVTPSETAEQYF. CDR3 nucleotide sequence: TGTGCCAGCAGTTACTCGAAGGTGACCCCTTCGGAGACGGCCGAGCAGTACTTC.

For the CDR3, the DNA is TGCGCCAGCAGCCAAGATCTAGCGGGAATCCAAGAGACCCAGTACTTC. Its protein is CASSQDLAGIQETQYF. This chain joins TRBV4-1 and TRBJ2-5; 9 nucleotides line up with TRBD2. This CDR3 region has 16 residues. Germline lookup yields CDR1 MGHRA and CDR2 YSYEKL. V trimming: 0 bases; J trimming: 1 base; junction bases outside the gene matches: 3.

The chain couples TRBV4-2 to TRBJ2-1, with no clear D. The germline CDR1 and CDR2 sequences are LGHNA and YNFKEQ. The CDR3 has 14 residues. Deletions cut 1 base from V and 7 bases from J, with 11 bases between. CDR3 region: CASSQGVSENEQFF. As DNA, the CDR3 is TGTGCCAGCAGCCAAGGTGTTAGTGAGAATGAGCAGTTCTTC.

The chain recombines TRBV9 with TRBJ1-2, with D maybe TRBD1 (6 bases). The CDR3 sequence is 18 residues long. V lost 4 bases and J 2 bases, leaving 24 bases between the germline ends. Germline V gives CDR1 SGDLS, CDR2 YYNGEE. CDR3 protein: CASSQVLGRGDGNYGYTF. The DNA of the CDR3 is TGTGCCAGCAGCCAAGTCCTGGGCAGGGGCGATGGCAACTATGGCTACACCTTC.

The chain couples TRBV18 to TRBJ1-1; D gene unclear. Germline values: CDR1 KGHSH, CDR2 LQKENI. Trimming pared 3 bases from V and 4 bases from J, leaving 18 bases between. The CDR3 is 16 residues long. CDR3 amino acids: CASSPSSRSLGTEAFF. CDR3 DNA: TGTGCCAGCTCACCGTCATCTAGGAGTCTGGGCACTGAAGCTTTCTTT.

This clone was counted a single time. The J gene is TRBJ2-7, the V gene TRBV6-5; D is possibly TRBD1 (6 bases). Trimming pared 4 bases from V and 1 base from J, leaving 11 bases between. Germline CDR1 and CDR2: MNHEY and SVGAGI. This CDR3 spans 14 amino acids. The CDR3 sequence: CASSWGRGSYEQYF. The DNA for the CDR3 is TGTGCCAGCAGTTGGGGGCGCGGGTCCTACGAGCAGTACTTC.

The genes are TRBV11-2 and TRBJ2-6; no firm D call. The germline V gene has CDR1 SGHAT and CDR2 FQNNGV. This CDR3 is built from 14 residues. V was clipped by 5 bases and J by 3 bases, with 8 bases between them. The CDR3 loop is CASSVLFGANVLTF. The CDR3 nucleotides are TGTGCCAGCAGCGTACTCTTTGGGGCCAACGTCCTGACTTTC.

This clone was detected only once. The rearrangement joins TRBV5-6 to TRBJ2-5, with 8 positions matching TRBD2. The germline V gene has CDR1 SGHDT and CDR2 YYEEEE. Trimming at V came to 1 base and at J to 2 bases, leaving 4 bases not matched to a gene. CDR3 size: 15 residues. The CDR3 DNA follows: TGTGCCAGCAGCTTGATGACGGGGGGGCAAGAGACCCAGTACTTC. Translating it yields CASSLMTGGQETQYF.

This sequence joins TRBV9 and TRBJ2-7; perhaps TRBD1 as D (6 bases). CDR3 length: 14 amino acids. Germline values: CDR1 SGDLS, CDR2 YYNGEE. Trimming removed 5 bases at V and 3 bases at J, with 15 bases between. In nucleotides, the CDR3 is TGTGCCAGCAGTTACCGGGACACAAACTACGAGCAGTACTTC. As protein: CASSYRDTNYEQYF.

V gene TRBV3-1 (or the pseudogene TRBV3-2) combines with J gene TRBJ1-2; D is unresolved. The CDR3 extends over 14 amino acids. From germline, CDR1 is LGHDT and CDR2 YNNKEL (reference sequence). The ends were cut back, 0 bases at V and 2 bases at J, with 7 bases in the middle. The DNA of the CDR3 is TGTGCCAGCAGCCAAGACACTGCGAACTATGGCTACACCTTC. It is translated as CASSQDTANYGYTF.

This clone turned up a few times. The chain joins TRBV10-3 to TRBJ1-1; D gene ambiguous. The CDR3 totals 13 residues. Trimming took 5 bases from V and 1 from J, leaving 8 bases between them. The germline V gene has CDR1 ENHRY and CDR2 SYGVKD. This chain's CDR3 is CAISRPGNTEAFF. The CDR3 nucleotides are TGTGCCATCAGTCGGCCGGGGAACACTGAAGCTTTCTTT.

This chain links TRBV6-5 with TRBJ2-7; the match to TRBD2 covers 7 bases. This CDR3 has 16 amino acids. Germline-derived CDR1 and CDR2 are MNHEY and SVGAGI. V shed 3 bases, J shed 3 bases, and the junction held 11 bases outside the gene matches. CDR3 sequence: CASSYKSSGKIYEQYF. The DNA for the CDR3 is TGTGCCAGCAGTTATAAATCTAGCGGAAAGATCTACGAGCAGTACTTC.

This clone was seen only once. The rearrangement uses TRBV6-5 and TRBJ1-2, with a possible D match to TRBD1 (5 bases). Trimming left V 5 bases short and J 2 bases short, with 15 bases between. The CDR3 loop spans 15 amino acids. Germline V lookup: CDR1 MNHEY, CDR2 SVGAGI. CDR3 sequence (DNA): TGTGCCAGCAGTATGGGGTGGACAACAAACTATGGCTACACCTTC. Amino acid sequence: CASSMGWTTNYGYTF.

The chain recombines TRBV7-8 with TRBJ1-6, with a tentative D call TRBD1 (5 bases). V dropped 5 bases and J dropped 9 bases, with 17 bases sitting between them. The CDR3 is made up of 15 amino acids. CDR1 SGHVS and CDR2 FQNEAQ come from the germline V gene. In nucleotides, the CDR3 is TGTGCCAGCAGCCCAGCGGGCAGGGTTGCTTCACCCCTCCACTTT. Protein: CASSPAGRVASPLHF. The variable domain in full, with the rest retrieved from reference TRBV7-8 and TRBJ1-6, is GAGVSQSPRYKVAKRGQDVALRCDPISGHVSLFWYQQALGQGPEFLTYFQNEAQLDKSGLPSDRFFAERPEGSVSTLKIQRTQQEDSAVYLCASSPAGRVASPLHFGNGTRLTVT.

The chain links TRBV12-3 or TRBV12-4 to TRBJ1-5; no firm D call. This CDR3 spans 13 amino acids. With 0 bases removed from V and 6 bases from J, the gap between germline ends came to 6 bases. Written as DNA, the CDR3 is TGTGCCAGCAGTTTAGCTAGCTTTCAGCCCCAGCATTTT. Translated: CASSLASFQPQHF.

V is TRBV19 and J is TRBJ1-4; the match to TRBD1 covers 7 bases. Germline V gene sequence: CDR1 LNHDA, CDR2 SQIVND (reference sequence). Trimming at V came to 3 bases and at J to 8 bases, leaving 3 bases not matched to a gene. This CDR3 has 13 amino acids. Here the CDR3 DNA reads TGTGCCAGTAGTATCCAGGGGGGCGAAAAACTGTTTTTT. Translation gives CASSIQGGEKLFF.

The rearrangement links TRBV12-3 or TRBV12-4 to TRBJ2-1; D ambiguous. CDR3 length equals 11 residues. V was trimmed by 5 bases and J by 9 bases, leaving 8 bases between them. This CDR3 reads CASSPRVEQFF. Here the CDR3 DNA reads TGTGCCAGCAGTCCCCGGGTTGAGCAGTTCTTC.

The CDR3, as DNA: TGTGCCAGCAGCTTCCAGGGGGGAAGGTACGAGCAGTACTTC. Amino acid sequence: CASSFQGGRYEQYF. This sequence joins TRBV7-3 and TRBJ2-7; D possibly corresponds to TRBD1 (7 bases). The CDR3 is 14 amino acids. CDR1 is SGHTA, CDR2 FQGTGA, per germline. V was cut by 3 bases and J by 4 bases, with 13 bases left in between.

This clone was picked up a small number of times. This chain uses TRBV11-2 with TRBJ1-2, with D tentatively TRBD1 (5 bases). Germline V gene sequence: CDR1 SGHAT, CDR2 FQNNGV. The CDR3 extends over 15 amino acids. The V end lost 5 bases, the J end lost 1 base, and 14 bases lay between the germline ends. The CDR3 DNA reads as TGTGCCAGCAGCCAGGGCGGGGGGGATAACTATGGCTACACCTTC. Translated, it gives CASSQGGGDNYGYTF.

CDR3 sequence: CASSSGTAQGDTQYF. The CDR3 region has the DNA TGTGCCAGCAGCTCCGGGACAGCACAGGGAGATACGCAGTATTTT. The chain employs TRBV11-3 and TRBJ2-3; 7 nucleotides agree with TRBD1. The germline gives CDR1 SGHNT, CDR2 YENEEA. With 4 bases clipped from V and 5 bases from J, the junction kept 9 bases outside the gene matches. The CDR3 is made up of 15 amino acids.

The CDR3 sequence: CASSSGQGADQPQHF. In nucleotides, the CDR3 is TGTGCCAGCAGTTCGGGACAGGGGGCCGATCAGCCCCAGCATTTT. The rearrangement uses TRBV2 and TRBJ1-5, with 12 nucleotides matching TRBD1. Losses at the gene ends were 5 bases for V and 5 bases for J; bases not matched to a gene: 4. The germline V gene encodes CDR1 SNHLY and CDR2 FYNNEI. The CDR3 is 15 residues long.